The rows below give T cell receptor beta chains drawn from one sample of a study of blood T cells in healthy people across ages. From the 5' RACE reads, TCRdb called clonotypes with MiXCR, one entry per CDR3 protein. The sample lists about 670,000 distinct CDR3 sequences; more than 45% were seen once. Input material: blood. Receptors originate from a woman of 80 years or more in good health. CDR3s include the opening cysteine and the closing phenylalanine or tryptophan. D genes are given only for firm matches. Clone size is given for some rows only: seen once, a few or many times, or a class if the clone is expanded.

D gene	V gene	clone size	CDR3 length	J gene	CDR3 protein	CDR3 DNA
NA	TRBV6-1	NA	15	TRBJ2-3	CASGGDVTSTDTQYF	TGTGCCAGCGGTGGTGATGTCACCAGCACAGATACGCAGTATTTT
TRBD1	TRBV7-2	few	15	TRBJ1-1	CASSDTGQGWTEAFF	TGTGCCAGCAGCGATACCGGACAGGGATGGACTGAAGCTTTCTTT
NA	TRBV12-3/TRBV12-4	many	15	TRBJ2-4	CASSRDNRAKNIQYF	TGTGCCAGCAGCCGGGACAACAGAGCCAAAAACATTCAGTACTTC
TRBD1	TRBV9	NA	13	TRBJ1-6	CASSRDSNSPPHF	TGTGCCAGCAGCCGGGACAGTAATTCACCCCCCCACTTT
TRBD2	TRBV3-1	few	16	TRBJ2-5	CASSRSTSGSWKTQYF	TGTGCCAGCAGCCGTTCGACTAGCGGGAGTTGGAAGACCCAGTACTTC
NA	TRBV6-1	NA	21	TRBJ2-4	CASSEAFGARFSERERNIQYF	TGTGCCAGCAGTGAAGCTTTCGGGGCCAGGTTCAGCGAACGGGAGCGAAACATTCAGTACTTC
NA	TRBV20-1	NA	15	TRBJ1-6	CSARTESSYNSPLHF	TGCAGTGCACGGACAGAAAGCTCCTATAATTCACCCCTCCACTTT
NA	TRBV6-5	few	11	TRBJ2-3	CASKGTDTQYF	TGTGCCAGCAAGGGTACAGATACGCAGTATTTT
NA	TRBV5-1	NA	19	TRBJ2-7	CASSLDILTYQSSYNEQYF	TGCGCCAGCAGCTTGGATATCTTAACCTATCAGAGCTCCTACAATGAGCAGTACTTC
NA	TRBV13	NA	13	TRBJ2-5	CASSLEDQETQYF	TGTGCCAGCAGCTTAGAAGATCAAGAGACCCAGTACTTC
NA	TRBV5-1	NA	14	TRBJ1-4	CASSLTADNEKLFF	TGCGCCAGCAGCTTAACAGCTGATAATGAAAAACTGTTTTTT
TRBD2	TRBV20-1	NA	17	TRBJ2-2	CSARGSGRRPNTGELFF	TGCAGTGCTAGAGGAAGCGGGAGGAGGCCGAACACCGGGGAGCTGTTTTTT